This TCR beta chain was identified in a study of vaccination effects on CD4 cells after COVID-19. A word on this clone: Its antigen is undetermined.

Sequencing followed a ViraFEST assay step that expanded antigen-specific CD4+ T cells with viral peptide pools. Isolation of CD4+ T cells took place after 10 to 11 days of culture. The cohort was immunized with two doses of either the BNT162b2 or mRNA-1273 vaccine. Neither prior SARS-CoV-2 infection nor positive nucleocapsid antibodies were present in the vaccine recipients. IL-2 medium supplanted half the medium on days 3 and 7. CDR3 size: 17 residues. V lost 1 base to trimming and J lost 4 bases; unmatched junction nucleotides: 5. CDR1 is LGHNT, CDR2 FRNRAP, per germline. The data were produced by immunoSEQ multiplex PCR, yet TCRdb's version contains in-frame clones alone and is incomplete. The data contain about 59,000 clones, about 73% of them seen just once; the ten biggest clones take up about 2.1%.

Sequenced material: CD4+ T cells from PBMCs cultured with HCoV-OC43 spike peptides, taken after COVID-19 vaccination. Subset of the sample: HCoV-OC43 spike overlapping peptide pool stimulation. The rearrangement uses TRBV12-5 and TRBJ2-2; 11 positions agree with TRBD1. This sequence was found in a human donor who received a COVID-19 vaccine. The CDR3 DNA reads TGTGCTAGTGGTTTGGGAAGCGGGACAGGGGGCACCGGGGAGCTGTTTTTT. This gives the protein CASGLGSGTGGTGELFF.